This TCR beta chain was profiled in a study of T cell responses to AZD1222 COVID-19 vaccine. Assay: immunoSEQ multiplex PCR; the TCRdb copy retains only in-frame clones and omits some. The data show about 140,000 clones, with almost 90% seen just once and roughly 1.7% held by the top ten. The CDR3 is made up of 14 amino acids. V was shortened by 10 bases and J by 0 bases, with 13 bases between the two germline ends. CDR1 and CDR2 (germline): MDHEN, SYDVKM. The sequences come from peripheral blood, collected 28 days after the second AZD1222 dose. The chain has TRBV28 and TRBJ1-5; no definite D call. The TCR was taken from an adult who received the AZD1222 COVID-19 vaccine. CDR3 loop: CAMRATDSNQPQHF. The CDR3 DNA is TGTGCCATGCGAGCGACGGATAGCAATCAGCCCCAGCATTTT.